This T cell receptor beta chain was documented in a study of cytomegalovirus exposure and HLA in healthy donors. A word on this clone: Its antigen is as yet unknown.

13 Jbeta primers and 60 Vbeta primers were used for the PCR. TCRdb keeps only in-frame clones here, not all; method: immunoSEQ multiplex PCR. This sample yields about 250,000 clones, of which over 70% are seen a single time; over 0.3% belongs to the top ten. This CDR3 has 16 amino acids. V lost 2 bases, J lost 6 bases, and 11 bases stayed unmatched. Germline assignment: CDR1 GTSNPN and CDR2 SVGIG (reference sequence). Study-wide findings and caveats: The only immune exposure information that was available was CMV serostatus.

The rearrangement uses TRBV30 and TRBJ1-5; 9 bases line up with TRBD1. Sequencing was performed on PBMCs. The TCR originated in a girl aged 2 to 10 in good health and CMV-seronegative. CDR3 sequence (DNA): TGTGCCTGGAGTCCTTCACAGGGGGCGCGGGGTCAGCCCCAGCATTTT. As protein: CAWSPSQGARGQPQHF.